This T cell receptor beta chain appears in the sequencing data of a study of shared clonotypes between healthy human individuals. About this clone: Its antigen remains unidentified.

V was clipped by 3 bases and J by 10 bases; unmatched bases: 3. CDR3 length: 12 amino acids. CDR1 is MGHRA and CDR2 is YSYEKL in the germline V gene. It was CD45RO-negative cells, positively selected for CCR7, that made up naive CD8 cells, with terminally differentiated effector memory CD45RA+ cells excluded. Every contributor of samples was a Caucasian grown-up residing in Nashville, Tennessee. Study observations and caveats: Non-shared clonotypes displayed generation probabilities falling below those of clonotypes present in all four donors. The sampled material consisted only of blood, and tissue repertoires are likely to differ.

Evenly divided among several immunoSEQ plates was the genomic DNA of each subset. TCRdb's copy holds only in-frame clones and misses some; the assay was immunoSEQ multiplex PCR. The sample holds over 800,000 clones, 80% to 95% seen once. The sequenced material came from naive CD8+ T cells sorted from blood. The V and J genes are TRBV4-1 and TRBJ2-1; TRBD1 agrees at 7 bases. The receptor comes from a man aged 30-40 years in good health. Here the CDR3 DNA reads TGCGCCAGCAGCCAGTGGACAGGCGAGCAGTTCTTC. Its protein is CASSQWTGEQFF.